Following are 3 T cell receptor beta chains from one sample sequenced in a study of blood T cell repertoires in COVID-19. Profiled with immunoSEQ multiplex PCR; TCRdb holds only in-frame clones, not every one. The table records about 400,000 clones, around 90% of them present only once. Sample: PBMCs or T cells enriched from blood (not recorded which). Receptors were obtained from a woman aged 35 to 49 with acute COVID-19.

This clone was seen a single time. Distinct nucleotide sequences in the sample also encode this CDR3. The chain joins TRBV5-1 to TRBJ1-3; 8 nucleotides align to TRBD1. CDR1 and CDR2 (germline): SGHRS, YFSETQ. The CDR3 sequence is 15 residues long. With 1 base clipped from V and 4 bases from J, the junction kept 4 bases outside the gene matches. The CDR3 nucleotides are TGCGCCAGCAGCTTGCAGGGGGCGAGCGGAAACACCATATATTTT. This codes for CASSLQGASGNTIYF.

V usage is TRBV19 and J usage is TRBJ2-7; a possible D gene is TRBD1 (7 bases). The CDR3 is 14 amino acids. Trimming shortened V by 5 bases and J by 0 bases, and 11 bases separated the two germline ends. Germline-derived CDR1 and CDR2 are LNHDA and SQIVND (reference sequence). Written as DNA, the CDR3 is TGTGCCAGTAGTTCGCGGGACAGCTCCTACGAGCAGTACTTC. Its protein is CASSSRDSSYEQYF.

The CDR3 is CASSSEADTEAFF. CDR3 coding DNA: TGTGCCAGCTCATCAGAGGCGGACACTGAAGCTTTCTTT. V and J are TRBV18 and TRBJ1-1; no clear D gene. Germline CDR1 KGHSH, CDR2 LQKENI. The CDR3 length is 13 residues. Between the trimmed V and J ends, which lost 5 bases and 3 bases, there was a span of 10 bases. Drawing the rest from reference TRBV18 and TRBJ1-1, the complete variable domain is NAGVMQNPRHLVRRRGQEARLRCSPMKGHSHVYWYRQLPEEGLKFMVYLQKENIIDESGMPKERFSAEFPKEGPSILRIQQVVRGDSAAYFCASSSEADTEAFFGQGTRLTVV.